The 25 T cell receptor beta chains below all came from one sample that was sequenced in a study of T-cell memory formation after mild COVID-19. One entry per CDR3 protein results from TCRdb running MiXCR on the 5' RACE reads. The table includes roughly 370,000 distinct CDR3 sequences, 15% to 20% detected once. Sequencing used PBMCs or a T cell subset sorted from them (not recorded which). The receptors originated from a man aged 18 to 29 who had mild COVID-19 (a few samples of this study predate the infection). Cell type and time point are not known.

This clonotype has a handful of counts. The CDR3 region is CASSYRSEQYF. For the CDR3, the DNA is TGTGCCAGCAGTTACCGCTCCGAGCAGTACTTC. The chain carries TRBV6-5 and TRBJ2-7; D is ambiguous. The V and J ends lost 2 bases and 6 bases respectively, with 5 bases between them. Germline V gene lookup returns CDR1 MNHEY and CDR2 SVGAGI. The CDR3 length is 11 residues.

This clonotype was counted only a few times. This chain connects TRBV7-9 to TRBJ2-3; either TRBD1 or TRBD2 may supply D (5 bases each). Trimming removed 4 bases from V and 7 bases from J, with 18 bases in between. The CDR3 runs 15 residues. Germline V CDR1 and CDR2: SEHNR, FQNEAQ (reference sequence). Here the CDR3 DNA reads TGTGCCAGCAGCTCCTACGGGACCCGGGCCAATACGCAGTATTTT. It yields the protein CASSSYGTRANTQYF.

There are a few counts of this clonotype. The V call is TRBV6-2 or TRBV6-3, the J call TRBJ1-2; 9 positions agree with TRBD1. Germline loops: CDR1 MNHEY, CDR2 SVGEGT. This CDR3 spans 13 amino acids. V trimming: 8 bases; J trimming: 10 bases; junction bases outside the gene matches: 11. The CDR3 loop is CASADRGSLDYTF. The CDR3, as DNA: TGTGCCAGCGCAGACAGGGGGAGCTTGGACTACACCTTC.

The genes are TRBV4-1 and TRBJ2-7; TRBD2 agrees at 8 bases. CDR1 is MGHRA, CDR2 YSYEKL, per germline. The CDR3 totals 17 residues. V was pared by 5 bases and J by 5 bases, with 17 bases of the junction left unmatched. CDR3 coding DNA: TGCGCCAGCAGCTACACAACGCTAAGCGGGGGAAGAGACGAGCAGTACTTC. Protein sequence: CASSYTTLSGGRDEQYF.

The chain recombines TRBV5-1 with TRBJ2-5, with D possibly TRBD1 on 5 matching bases. In germline, CDR1 is SGHRS, CDR2 YFSETQ. V lost 4 bases and J 2 bases, leaving 12 bases between the germline ends. The CDR3 has 14 residues. The CDR3 coding sequence is TGCGCCAGCAGCATGACAGCCCAACAAGAGACCCAGTACTTC. Amino acid sequence: CASSMTAQQETQYF.

This clonotype was counted only a few times. The chain combines TRBV6-5 with TRBJ2-7, with no clear D. CDR1 MNHEY and CDR2 SVGAGI come from the germline V gene. Trimming stripped 2 bases from V and 2 bases from J, with 10 bases between. The CDR3 length is 14 residues. The CDR3 spells CASSYPGGAYEQYV. CDR3 DNA sequence: TGTGCCAGCAGTTACCCTGGTGGTGCCTACGAGCAGTACGTC.

The V gene is TRBV27, the J gene TRBJ1-1; no clear D gene. Germline CDR1 reads MNHEY; CDR2 reads SMNVEV (reference sequence). This CDR3 spans 14 amino acids. Trimming left V 5 bases short and J 0 bases short, with 10 bases between. CDR3 amino acids: CASSPSRLNTEAFF. The CDR3 DNA follows: TGTGCCAGCAGTCCTTCCAGGCTGAACACTGAAGCTTTCTTT.

J is TRBJ1-2 and V is TRBV4-2, with 7 bases that match TRBD1. Germline V lookup: CDR1 LGHNA, CDR2 YNFKEQ. J was trimmed by 4 bases and V by 2 bases; bases with no gene match: 10. The CDR3 extends over 16 amino acids. The CDR3 DNA reads as TGTGCCAGCAGCCAAAAAACCGCAGGGGGTAGCTATGGCTACACCTTC. Encoded protein: CASSQKTAGGSYGYTF.

The chain links TRBV6-2 or TRBV6-3 to TRBJ1-2; 7 bases align to TRBD1. Trimming removed 0 bases from V and 7 bases from J; junction bases left unmatched: 2. This CDR3 has 13 amino acids. The germline gives CDR1 MNHEY, CDR2 SVGEGT. The CDR3 spells CASSYSTGRGYTF. The DNA for the CDR3 is TGTGCCAGCAGTTACTCGACAGGGCGTGGCTACACCTTC.

J is TRBJ1-6 and V is TRBV20-1; the D gene is possibly TRBD1 (5 bases). CDR1 and CDR2 (germline): DFQATT, SNEGSKA (reference sequence). This CDR3 is built from 13 residues. The V gene lost 1 base and the J gene lost 8 bases, with 9 bases spanning the gap. CDR3 protein: CSARGQRDSPLHF. CDR3 nucleotide sequence: TGCAGTGCTAGAGGACAGAGAGATTCACCCCTCCACTTT.

The rearrangement links TRBV20-1 to TRBJ1-6; D call uncertain. Between the trimmed V and J ends, which lost 3 bases and 8 bases, there was a span of 8 bases. CDR3 size: 12 residues. The germline V gene encodes CDR1 DFQATT and CDR2 SNEGSKA (reference sequence). The CDR3 region is CSARGEDSPLHF. Written as DNA, the CDR3 is TGCAGTGCTAGGGGAGAAGATTCACCCCTCCACTTT.

The rearrangement joins TRBV7-8 to TRBJ1-6; weak D call: TRBD1 (5 bases). This CDR3 region has 17 residues. Trimming took off 1 base at V and 4 bases at J, with 14 bases between the two ends. The germline V gene has CDR1 SGHVS and CDR2 FQNEAQ. CDR3 residues: CASSLGPRGFYNSPLHF. The CDR3 DNA is TGTGCCAGCAGCTTAGGGCCTAGGGGCTTTTATAATTCACCCCTCCACTTT. Based on the CDR3 plus reference TRBV7-8 and TRBJ1-6, the full variable domain is GAGVSQSPRYKVAKRGQDVALRCDPISGHVSLFWYQQALGQGPEFLTYFQNEAQLDKSGLPSDRFFAERPEGSVSTLKIQRTQQEDSAVYLCASSLGPRGFYNSPLHFGNGTRLTVT.

In its sample, this clonotype was seen many times. The chain links TRBV6-1 to TRBJ2-6; D is unresolved. Germline CDR1 MNHNS, CDR2 SASEGT. Trimming took 4 bases from V and 2 from J, leaving 0 bases between them. This CDR3 comprises 12 residues. The DNA of the CDR3 is TGTGCCAGCAGTGCTGGGGCCAACGTCCTGACTTTC. Translated: CASSAGANVLTF.

This clonotype was recorded a few times. The rearrangement uses TRBV6-2 or TRBV6-3 and TRBJ2-1; D gene unclear. Germline V lookup: CDR1 MNHEY, CDR2 SVGEGT. V lost 6 bases, J lost 8 bases, and 11 bases lay in between. This CDR3 spans 12 amino acids. The CDR3 loop is CASSSSTDEQFF. The CDR3 bases are TGTGCCAGCAGCTCTAGTACGGATGAGCAGTTCTTC.

The chain recombines TRBV5-4 with TRBJ1-6, with D maybe TRBD1 (5 bases). The CDR3 totals 14 residues. V shed 2 bases and J shed 8 bases, with 11 bases lying between them. Per germline, CDR1 SGHNT and CDR2 YYREEE (reference sequence). CDR3 bases: TGTGCCAGCAGCTTAAGGGGTCCCCATTCACCCCTCCACTTT. Amino acids: CASSLRGPHSPLHF.

The rearrangement uses TRBV12-3 or TRBV12-4 and TRBJ1-2; perhaps TRBD1 as D (6 bases). The V end lost 5 bases, the J end lost 6 bases, and 16 bases lay between the germline ends. The CDR3 has 14 amino acids. The CDR3 region is CASSPPGVGDGYTF. In DNA form, the CDR3 reads TGTGCCAGCAGTCCCCCAGGGGTCGGCGATGGCTACACCTTC.

This clonotype has only a few counts. The rearrangement links TRBV5-4 to TRBJ2-7, with D unresolved. CDR1 and CDR2 (germline): SGHNT, YYREEE (reference sequence). With 0 bases removed from V and 2 bases from J, the gap between germline ends came to 9 bases. CDR3 length: 14 residues. CDR3 sequence: CASSLDPGPYEQYV. DNA for the CDR3: TGTGCCAGCAGCTTGGATCCAGGTCCCTACGAGCAGTACGTC.

This clonotype was seen many times. The rearrangement links TRBV15 to TRBJ1-5; D is uncertain. The CDR3 length is 15 residues. The V gene lost 0 bases and the J gene lost 3 bases, with 9 bases spanning the gap. Germline V gene data show CDR1 as LNHNV and CDR2 as YYDKDF (reference sequence). The CDR3 sequence is CATSREGGNNQPQHF. The CDR3 DNA sequence: TGTGCCACCAGCAGAGAAGGAGGCAACAATCAGCCCCAGCATTTT.

This clonotype was counted only a few times. V is TRBV7-9 and J is TRBJ2-5; no firm D call. The V and J ends lost 8 bases and 3 bases respectively, with 4 bases between them. The CDR3 spans 10 residues. Germline V CDR1 and CDR2: SEHNR, FQNEAQ (reference sequence). The CDR3 DNA sequence: TGTGCCAGCGCGGAAGAGACCCAGTACTTC. It translates to CASAEETQYF.

The genes are TRBV7-2 and TRBJ2-1, with 8 bases identical to TRBD1. With 5 bases clipped from V and 10 bases from J, the junction kept 7 bases outside the gene matches. Germline CDR1 and CDR2: SGHTA and FQGNSA. CDR3 length: 13 residues. The DNA of the CDR3 is TGTGCCAGCAGCCCTGACAGGGGAAGAGAGCAGTTCTTC. Protein sequence: CASSPDRGREQFF.

This clonotype turned up a few times. The DNA of the CDR3 is TGTGCCAGCAGTCGTGACGGGAGCTCCTACGAGCAGTACGTC. Translating gives CASSRDGSSYEQYV. This chain links TRBV6-5 with TRBJ2-7; a weak D match, TRBD2 (6 bases). The germline V gene encodes CDR1 MNHEY and CDR2 SVGAGI. The CDR3 is 14 amino acids. V was pared by 5 bases and J by 0 bases, with 11 bases between.

This clonotype came up many times. The rearrangement uses TRBV20-1 and TRBJ1-2; TRBD1 aligns across 8 bases. Germline CDR1 and CDR2: DFQATT and SNEGSKA (reference sequence). The CDR3 is 15 amino acids. V lost 6 bases, J lost 5 bases, and 14 bases stayed unmatched. The CDR3 DNA reads as TGCAGTGCCCCGGACAGGGACAGCCTTTCATATGGCTACACCTTC. Translating it yields CSAPDRDSLSYGYTF.

The sample holds many counts of this clonotype. J is TRBJ2-2 and V is TRBV7-2, with D unresolved. Germline V CDR1 and CDR2: SGHTA, FQGNSA. This CDR3 is built from 14 residues. V was clipped by 5 bases and J by 8 bases, with 15 bases between them. The CDR3 region has the DNA TGTGCCAGCAGCCCAACCCCCTCGAGGGGGGAGCTGTTTTTT. It translates to CASSPTPSRGELFF.

This clonotype was found a few times. This chain uses TRBV6-5 with TRBJ2-7, with D hard to call. The germline V gene encodes CDR1 MNHEY and CDR2 SVGAGI. The CDR3 is 14 residues long. Trimming took off 5 bases at V and 2 bases at J, with 13 bases between the two ends. The CDR3 coding sequence is TGTGCCAGCAGTCCTCGACATCGCCCCTACGAGCAGTACTTC. It translates to CASSPRHRPYEQYF.

This clonotype was recorded at least ten times. J is TRBJ2-2 and V is TRBV10-3; 9 bases agree with TRBD1. CDR1 and CDR2 (germline): ENHRY, SYGVKD. This CDR3 region has 16 residues. V gave up 6 bases and J gave up 7 bases; unmatched junction bases: 12. CDR3 amino acids: CAIRGNPGQGSGELFF. CDR3 sequence (DNA): TGTGCCATCAGGGGAAATCCGGGACAGGGCAGCGGGGAGCTGTTTTTT.